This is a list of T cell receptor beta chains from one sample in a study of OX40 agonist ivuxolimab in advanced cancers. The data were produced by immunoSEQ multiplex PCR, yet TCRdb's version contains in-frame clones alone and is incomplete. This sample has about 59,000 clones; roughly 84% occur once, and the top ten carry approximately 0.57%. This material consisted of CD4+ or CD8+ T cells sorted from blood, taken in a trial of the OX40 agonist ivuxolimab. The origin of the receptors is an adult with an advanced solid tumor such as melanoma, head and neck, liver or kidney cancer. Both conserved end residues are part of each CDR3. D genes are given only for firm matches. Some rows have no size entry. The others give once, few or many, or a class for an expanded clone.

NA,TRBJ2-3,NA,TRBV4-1,CASSQGSGDTQYF,TGCGCCAGCAGCCAAGGTTCGGGAGATACGCAGTATTTT
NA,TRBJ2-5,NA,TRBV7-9,CASSLAGAETQYF,TGTGCCAGCAGCTTAGCGGGTGCAGAGACCCAGTACTTC
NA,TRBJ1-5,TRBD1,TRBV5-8,CASSLGQVSNQPQHF,TGTGCCAGCAGCCTGGGACAGGTTAGCAATCAGCCCCAGCATTTT
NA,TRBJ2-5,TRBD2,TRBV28,CASSNGGETQYF,TGTGCCAGCAGCAACGGGGGGGAGACCCAGTACTTC
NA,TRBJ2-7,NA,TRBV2,CASSLPGLEQYF,TGTGCCAGCAGTTTACCGGGCCTAGAGCAGTACTTC
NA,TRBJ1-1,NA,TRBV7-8,CASSLDSGVEAFF,TGTGCCAGCAGCTTAGACTCGGGGGTTGAAGCTTTCTTT
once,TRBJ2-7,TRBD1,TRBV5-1,CASSLDGTGTEQYF,TGCGCCAGCAGCTTGGACGGGACAGGAACCGAGCAGTACTTC
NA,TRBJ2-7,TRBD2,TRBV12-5,CASGLVLGTSGRVGIYEQYF,TGTGCTAGTGGTTTGGTACTAGGGACTAGCGGGAGGGTAGGGATCTACGAGCAGTACTTC
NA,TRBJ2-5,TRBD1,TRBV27,CASSPGTGYGTQYF,TGTGCCAGCAGTCCCGGGACAGGGTATGGGACCCAGTACTTC
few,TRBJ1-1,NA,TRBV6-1,CASKIADSGAFF,TGTGCCAGCAAAATCGCAGACTCGGGGGCTTTCTTT
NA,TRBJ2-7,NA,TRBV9,CASSVGGSGEFSNEQYF,TGTGCCAGCAGCGTAGGGGGATCGGGGGAGTTCTCTAACGAGCAGTACTTC
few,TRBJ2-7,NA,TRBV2,CASSESTGGGEQYF,TGTGCCAGCAGTGAGAGTACCGGTGGCGGGGAGCAGTACTTC
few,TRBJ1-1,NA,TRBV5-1,CASSTGGYTEAFF,TGCGCCAGCAGCACCGGGGGCTACACTGAAGCTTTCTTT
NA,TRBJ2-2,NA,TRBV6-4,CASSDLGATGELFF,TGTGCCAGCAGTGATCTGGGAGCCACCGGGGAGCTGTTTTTT
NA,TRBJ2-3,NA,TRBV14,CASRKRTTDTQYF,TGTGCCAGCAGGAAAAGGACGACAGATACGCAGTATTTT
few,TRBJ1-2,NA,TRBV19,CASSTSPADNYGYTF,TGTGCCAGTAGTACCTCCCCCGCGGATAACTATGGCTACACCTTC
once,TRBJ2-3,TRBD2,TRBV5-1,CASSFGVGGSADTQYF,TGCGCCAGCAGCTTCGGCGTCGGCGGGAGTGCAGATACGCAGTATTTT
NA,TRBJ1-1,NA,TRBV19,CASSSLGRGHTEAFF,TGTGCCAGTAGTTCCCTAGGCAGGGGCCACACTGAAGCTTTCTTT
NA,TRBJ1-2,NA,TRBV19,CASTPWGVVGNYGYTF,TGTGCCAGTACCCCCTGGGGGGTCGTGGGGAACTATGGCTACACCTTC
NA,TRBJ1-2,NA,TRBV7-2,CASSLNMWGGYTF,TGTGCCAGCAGCTTAAATATGTGGGGTGGCTACACCTTC
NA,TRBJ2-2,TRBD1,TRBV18,CASSPGTDTGELFF,TGTGCCAGCTCACCAGGGACAGACACCGGGGAGCTGTTTTTT
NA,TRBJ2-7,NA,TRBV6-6,CASRGSYSYEQYF,TGTGCCAGCAGGGGGTCTTACTCCTACGAGCAGTACTTC
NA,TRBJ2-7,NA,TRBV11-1,CASSPSLSYEQYF,TGTGCCAGCAGCCCATCACTCTCCTACGAGCAGTACTTC
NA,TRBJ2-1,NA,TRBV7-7,CASSLASGLASEQFF,TGTGCTAGCAGCTTAGCCTCGGGCCTAGCTAGTGAGCAGTTCTTC
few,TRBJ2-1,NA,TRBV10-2,CASSESPDSYEQFF,TGCGCCAGCAGTGAGTCACCGGACTCGTATGAGCAGTTCTTC
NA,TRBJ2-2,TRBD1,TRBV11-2,CASSQGQEIGELFF,TGTGCCAGCAGCCAGGGACAGGAAATCGGGGAGCTGTTTTTT
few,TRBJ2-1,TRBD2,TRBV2,CASSFPGLASLGNEQFF,TGTGCCAGCAGTTTCCCGGGACTAGCGAGCTTGGGCAATGAGCAGTTCTTC
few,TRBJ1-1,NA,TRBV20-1,CSARDRRIF,TGCAGTGCTAGAGATCGGAGGATCTTT
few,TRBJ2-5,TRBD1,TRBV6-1,CATGDRGRVETQYF,TGTGCCACGGGGGACAGGGGGCGCGTGGAGACCCAGTACTTC
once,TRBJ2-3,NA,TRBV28,CAATRADDTQYF,TGTGCCGCTACGCGGGCAGACGATACGCAGTATTTT
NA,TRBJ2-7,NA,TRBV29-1,CSVAETDYEQYF,TGCAGCGTTGCTGAGACAGACTACGAGCAGTACTTC
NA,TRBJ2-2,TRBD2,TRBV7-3,CASSKTSGSSGELFF,TGTGCCAGCAGCAAGACTAGCGGGAGCAGCGGGGAGCTGTTTTTT
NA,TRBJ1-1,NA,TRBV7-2,CASSRDGNTEAFF,TGTGCCAGCAGCCGGGACGGGAACACTGAAGCTTTCTTT
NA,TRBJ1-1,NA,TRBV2,CASSEAVNTEAFF,TGTGCCAGCAGTGAAGCGGTGAACACTGAAGCTTTCTTT
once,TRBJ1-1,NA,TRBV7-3,CASSLIGGAEAFF,TGTGCCAGCAGCCTAATCGGAGGGGCTGAAGCTTTCTTT
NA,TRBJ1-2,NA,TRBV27,CASSYYPDSLGGYTF,TGTGCCAGCAGCTATTATCCCGACAGCCTTGGAGGCTACACCTTC
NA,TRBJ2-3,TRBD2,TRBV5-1,CASSFDSGRDTQYF,TGCGCCAGCAGCTTCGACAGCGGGAGGGATACGCAGTATTTT
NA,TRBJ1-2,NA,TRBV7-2,CASSLDTGSSSGYTF,TGTGCCAGCAGCTTAGATACGGGAAGTAGTTCTGGCTACACCTTC
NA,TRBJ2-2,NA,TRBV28,CASSQARLENTGELFF,TGTGCCAGCAGCCAGGCACGGCTAGAAAACACCGGGGAGCTGTTTTTT
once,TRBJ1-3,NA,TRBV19,CASTPWDDSGNTIYF,TGTGCCAGTACCCCGTGGGACGACTCTGGAAACACCATATATTTT
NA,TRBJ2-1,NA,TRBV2,CASSYRGGSYNEQFF,TGTGCCAGCAGTTACAGGGGAGGGTCCTACAATGAGCAGTTCTTC
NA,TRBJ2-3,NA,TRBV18,CASSPPGSTHTQYF,TGTGCCAGCTCACCACCGGGCTCCACGCATACGCAGTATTTT
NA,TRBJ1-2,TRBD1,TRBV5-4,CASSFDRDYGYTF,TGTGCCAGCAGCTTCGACAGGGACTATGGCTACACCTTC
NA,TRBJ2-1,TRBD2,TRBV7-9,CASSLSSGRDDEQFF,TGTGCCAGCAGCTTATCTAGCGGACGTGACGATGAGCAGTTCTTC
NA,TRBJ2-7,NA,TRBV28,CASSSTRDGPYEQYF,TGTGCCAGCAGTTCAACGCGGGACGGACCCTACGAGCAGTACTTC
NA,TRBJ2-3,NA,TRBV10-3,CASGNSDTQYF,TGTGCCTCGGGAAACTCAGATACGCAGTATTTT
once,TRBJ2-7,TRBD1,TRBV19,CASRPRGLSYEQYF,TGTGCCAGCAGACCCAGGGGGTTGTCCTACGAGCAGTACTTC
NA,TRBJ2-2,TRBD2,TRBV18,CASSHRLAKNTGELFF,TGTGCCAGCTCACACAGACTAGCGAAGAACACCGGGGAGCTGTTTTTT
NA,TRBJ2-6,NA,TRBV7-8,CASSLDPGANVLTF,TGTGCCAGCAGCTTGGATCCCGGGGCCAACGTCCTGACTTTC
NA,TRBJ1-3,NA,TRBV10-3,CAIRGPLGDTIYF,TGTGCCATCAGGGGACCGTTGGGGGACACCATATATTTT
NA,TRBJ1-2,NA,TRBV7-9,CASSLAVQVYGYTF,TGTGCCAGCAGCTTAGCGGTGCAGGTCTATGGCTACACCTTC
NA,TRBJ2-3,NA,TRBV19,CASSGPLALSRADTQYF,TGTGCCAGTAGTGGCCCCTTAGCTCTCTCTCGGGCAGATACGCAGTATTTT
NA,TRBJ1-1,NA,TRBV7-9,CASSLAIGEAFF,TGTGCCAGCAGCTTGGCGATAGGAGAAGCTTTCTTT
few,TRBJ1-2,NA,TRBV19,CASSMNSASNYGYTF,TGTGCCAGTAGTATGAACAGCGCGTCTAACTATGGCTACACCTTC
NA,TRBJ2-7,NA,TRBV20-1,CSAGDYEQYF,TGCAGTGCCGGAGACTACGAGCAGTACTTC
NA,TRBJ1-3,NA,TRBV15,CATSGRQSSGNTIYF,TGTGCCACCAGCGGACGACAGAGCTCTGGAAACACCATATATTTT
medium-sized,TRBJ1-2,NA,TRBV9,CASSPSGGADGYTF,TGTGCCAGCAGCCCTAGTGGGGGGGCGGATGGCTACACCTTC
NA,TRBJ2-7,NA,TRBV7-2,CASSLAARHEQYF,TGTGCCAGCAGCTTAGCGGCGCGCCACGAGCAGTACTTC
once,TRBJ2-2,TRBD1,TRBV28,CASSLLDRGQVTGELFF,TGTGCCAGCAGTTTATTAGACAGGGGGCAGGTCACCGGGGAGCTGTTTTTT